One sample yielded the 27 T cell receptor beta chains listed below, sequenced in a study of CD8 T cells in ankylosing spondylitis. TCRdb reprocessed the 5' RACE reads via MiXCR and lists one record per CDR3 protein. Among under 300,000 distinct CDR3 sequences, approximately 12% were seen once, and the ten largest hold less than 7.5%. The sample consisted of blood, either unsorted or a sorted T cell fraction (not recorded which). The receptors here all came from a male donor with ankylosing spondylitis or in good health (not recorded which).

This clonotype has a handful of counts. The V and J genes are TRBV7-9 and TRBJ1-2; 7 bases are a match to TRBD1. This CDR3 comprises 17 residues. Germline V gene lookup returns CDR1 SEHNR and CDR2 FQNEAQ (reference sequence). Trimming took 5 bases from V and 2 from J; bases not matched to a gene: 14. The CDR3 reads CASSKLSYRGPNYGYTF. The CDR3 DNA reads TGTGCCAGCAGCAAACTCTCCTACAGGGGCCCGAACTATGGCTACACCTTC.

This clonotype was detected many times. CDR3 in DNA: TGTGCCAGCAGCCCCGAAGAGCGGGGGGGGCATGAGCAGTTCTTC. Encoded protein: CASSPEERGGHEQFF. The rearrangement uses TRBV7-2 and TRBJ2-1, with 10 bases that match TRBD2. Germline trimming cut 5 bases from V and 8 bases from J; bases unmatched to any gene: 9. In germline, CDR1 is SGHTA, CDR2 FQGNSA. The CDR3 totals 15 residues.

This clonotype has at least ten counts. The rearrangement links TRBV5-1 to TRBJ2-6; D unresolved. Germline V gene data show CDR1 as SGHRS and CDR2 as YFSETQ. V shed 4 bases and J shed 4 bases, with 9 bases lying between them. The CDR3 spans 14 residues. CDR3 nucleotide sequence: TGCGCCAGCAGCGTTGGGCCAGGGGCCAACGTCCTGACTTTC. It is translated as CASSVGPGANVLTF.

This clonotype was observed at least ten times. The gene calls are TRBV20-1 and TRBJ2-7; TRBD2 matches 8 bases. Looked up from germline, CDR1 is DFQATT and CDR2 is SNEGSKA (reference sequence). Trimming removed 1 base from V and 0 bases from J; junction bases left unmatched: 8. The CDR3 runs to 16 residues. This CDR3 is CSARGGLSGSSYEQYF. The DNA of the CDR3 is TGCAGTGCTAGAGGGGGCTTGAGCGGGAGCTCCTACGAGCAGTACTTC.

The chain couples TRBV12-5 to TRBJ2-1, with D unresolved. The CDR3 length is 15 residues. Trimming stripped 2 bases from V and 0 bases from J, with 8 bases between. Germline CDR1 and CDR2: LGHNT and FRNRAP. This CDR3 reads CASGLFNRSYNEQFF. CDR3 DNA sequence: TGTGCTAGTGGTTTGTTTAACCGCTCCTACAATGAGCAGTTCTTC. Supplemented by reference TRBV12-5 and TRBJ2-1, the full variable domain reads DARVTQTPRHKVTEMGQEVTMRCQPILGHNTVFWYRQTMMQGLELLAYFRNRAPLDDSGMPKDRFSAEMPDATLATLKIQPSEPRDSAVYFCASGLFNRSYNEQFFGPGTRLTVL.

The chain recombines TRBV2 with TRBJ2-7; tentatively, D is TRBD2 (5 bases). CDR3 length: 14 residues. The V gene lost 8 bases and the J gene lost 2 bases, with 16 bases spanning the gap. Germline CDR1 SNHLY, CDR2 FYNNEI. CDR3 sequence reads: CASVTEGVAYEQYF. CDR3 DNA: TGTGCCAGCGTAACCGAGGGCGTCGCCTACGAGCAGTACTTC.

This clonotype was counted ten times or more. The chain joins TRBV12-3 or TRBV12-4 to TRBJ2-4; D remains unclear. This CDR3 has 12 amino acids. Trimming shortened V by 0 bases and J by 12 bases, and 9 bases separated the two germline ends. The CDR3 loop is CASSLALWDQYF. CDR3 DNA: TGTGCCAGCAGTTTAGCGCTTTGGGATCAGTACTTC.

This clonotype was recorded at least ten times. The chain carries TRBV6-1 and TRBJ2-1; TRBD1 matches at 9 bases. This CDR3 has 16 residues. With V trimmed by 5 bases and J by 6 bases, 11 bases remained unmatched. CDR1 is MNHNS, CDR2 SASEGT, per germline. The chain's CDR3 is CASSQRTGEKGNEQFF. Here the CDR3 DNA reads TGTGCCAGCAGTCAACGGACAGGGGAAAAGGGCAATGAGCAGTTCTTC.

In its sample, this clonotype was seen many times. V gene TRBV12-3 or TRBV12-4 combines with J gene TRBJ1-5; TRBD1 agrees at 7 bases. The CDR3 spans 14 residues. Trimming removed 6 bases from V and 7 bases from J; junction bases left unmatched: 9. The CDR3 region has the DNA TGTGCCAGCAGCTTATACAGGGGAGAGCAGCCCCAGCATTTT. It codes for CASSLYRGEQPQHF.

This clonotype was seen a handful of times. This chain connects TRBV7-9 to TRBJ1-6; D gene uncertain. V lost 3 bases to trimming and J lost 8 bases, with 11 bases between them. Germline V gene lookup returns CDR1 SEHNR and CDR2 FQNEAQ (reference sequence). The CDR3 length is 14 residues. Written as DNA, the CDR3 is TGTGCCAGCAGCTTTGGTTTTTGGTATTCACCCCTCCACTTT. This sequence encodes CASSFGFWYSPLHF.

This chain links TRBV7-9 with TRBJ1-2; 9 bases agree with TRBD1. The germline V gene has CDR1 SEHNR and CDR2 FQNEAQ (reference sequence). This CDR3 spans 13 amino acids. V was clipped by 5 bases and J by 4 bases; unmatched bases: 2. The CDR3 nucleotides are TGTGCCAGCAGCGTGACAGGGGGCTATGGCTACACCTTC. Amino acids: CASSVTGGYGYTF.

This CDR3 is CASSPPDTGELFF. The CDR3 DNA reads as TGTGCCAGCTCACCACCAGACACCGGGGAGCTGTTTTTT. J is TRBJ2-2 and V is TRBV18; D is uncertain. V gave up 0 bases and J gave up 3 bases, with 2 bases separating them. The V gene's germline CDR1 is KGHSH and CDR2 LQKENI. There are 13 residues in the CDR3.

The V call is TRBV20-1, the J call TRBJ2-1, with D possibly called TRBD1 or TRBD2 (5 bases each). This CDR3 has 14 residues. The ends were cut back, 4 bases at V and 5 bases at J, with 15 bases in the middle. Germline-derived CDR1 and CDR2 are DFQATT and SNEGSKA (reference sequence). The CDR3 sequence: CSAIGGTEHNEQFF. Here the CDR3 DNA reads TGCAGTGCTATAGGTGGGACCGAGCACAATGAGCAGTTCTTC.

This clonotype was recorded at least ten times. This sequence joins TRBV5-1 and TRBJ1-4; a possible D gene is TRBD1 (6 bases). Germline V gene lookup returns CDR1 SGHRS and CDR2 YFSETQ. The CDR3 is made up of 16 amino acids. Trimming cost V 1 base and J 1 base, with 11 bases left between them. For the CDR3, the DNA is TGCGCCAGCAGCTTGAACAGGGCTGGAACTAATGAAAAACTGTTTTTT. This sequence encodes CASSLNRAGTNEKLFF.

To note about this clonotype: A junction boundary mismatches the germline segment, possibly from a read error. The chain employs TRBV6-5 and TRBJ2-6, with no clear D. The germline V gene has CDR1 MNHEY and CDR2 SVGAGI. The CDR3 has 17 amino acids. In DNA form, the CDR3 reads TGTGCCAGCATTTACTCGACCCTTCCCTCTGGGGCCAACGTCCTGACTTTC. Its protein product is CASIYSTLPSGANVLTF.

In this sample, this clonotype turned up many times. The rearrangement joins TRBV5-8 to TRBJ1-2; unclear D gene. CDR3 size: 12 residues. Germline loops: CDR1 SGHTS, CDR2 YDEGEE. Trimming left V 1 base short and J 5 bases short, with 6 bases between. In DNA, the CDR3 is TGTGCCAGCAGCTTGACGGTTTATGGCTACACCTTC. Translation gives CASSLTVYGYTF.

This clonotype occurred a few times. The chain combines TRBV20-1 with TRBJ2-2, with 8 positions matching TRBD2. The CDR3 consists of 20 residues. V lost 1 base to trimming and J lost 3 bases; unmatched junction nucleotides: 19. The germline CDR1 and CDR2 sequences are DFQATT and SNEGSKA (reference sequence). The CDR3 protein is CSARVSSGSTHELYTGELFF. Here the CDR3 DNA reads TGCAGTGCTAGAGTTTCAAGCGGGAGTACCCACGAGTTGTACACCGGGGAGCTGTTTTTT.

The table lists this clonotype with many counts. V usage is TRBV29-1 and J usage is TRBJ2-1; 13 nucleotides agree with TRBD2. The CDR3 spans 13 residues. After removal of 7 bases from V and 5 bases from J, the junction contained 2 bases not matched to a gene. CDR1 and CDR2 from the germline V gene are SQVTM and ANQGSEA. The CDR3 loop is CSGGTSGDNEQFF. The CDR3 DNA reads TGCAGCGGTGGGACTAGCGGGGACAATGAGCAGTTCTTC.

The chain employs TRBV7-2 and TRBJ2-5; D may be TRBD2 (5 bases). CDR3 length equals 13 residues. The germline V gene encodes CDR1 SGHTA and CDR2 FQGNSA. V lost 5 bases, J lost 5 bases, and 12 bases lay in between. As DNA, the CDR3 is TGTGCCAGCAGCCGCGGGCATTCGGAGACCCAGTACTTC. This encodes CASSRGHSETQYF.

At least ten counts were recorded for this clonotype. The CDR3 spells CSARVQAGGNSPLHF. The DNA for the CDR3 is TGCAGTGCTAGAGTTCAGGCGGGGGGTAATTCACCCCTCCACTTT. J is TRBJ1-6 and V is TRBV20-1; D possibly corresponds to TRBD1 (5 bases). The V end lost 1 base, the J end lost 6 bases, and 13 bases lay between the germline ends. This CDR3 is built from 15 residues. CDR1 DFQATT and CDR2 SNEGSKA come from the germline V gene (reference sequence).

The rearrangement links TRBV12-3 or TRBV12-4 to TRBJ2-7, with TRBD2 identical over 7 bases. The CDR3 has 18 amino acids. Trimming cost V 6 bases and J 3 bases; bases outside gene matches: 20. CDR3 DNA sequence: TGTGCCAGCAGCTCCACGACAAGCCCGGGACTAAAGGGCTACGAGCAGTACTTC. This encodes CASSSTTSPGLKGYEQYF.

This clonotype has more than one count but fewer than ten. This sequence joins TRBV28 and TRBJ1-1; no reliable D call. The CDR3 spans 12 residues. Trimming took 2 bases from V and 3 from J, leaving 4 bases between them. Germline values: CDR1 MDHEN, CDR2 SYDVKM. The CDR3 DNA is TGTGCCAGCAGTTTACAGGACACTGAAGCTTTCTTT. Amino acids: CASSLQDTEAFF.

The sample holds a few counts of this clonotype. The chain couples TRBV29-1 to TRBJ2-3; 9 nucleotides align to TRBD2. V lost 3 bases, J lost 0 bases, and 13 bases stayed unmatched. The CDR3 contains 18 residues. Per germline, CDR1 SQVTM and CDR2 ANQGSEA. The CDR3 loop is CSVDGLELAGQSTDTQYF. CDR3 DNA: TGCAGCGTTGATGGGCTGGAGCTAGCGGGACAAAGCACAGATACGCAGTATTTT.

V is TRBV11-2 and J is TRBJ2-1; 14 nucleotides agree with TRBD2. CDR1 is SGHAT and CDR2 is FQNNGV in the germline V gene. The CDR3 consists of 18 residues. V trimming: 5 bases; J trimming: 8 bases; junction bases outside the gene matches: 14. The CDR3: CASSGGLAGGLRTHEQFF. The CDR3 region has the DNA TGTGCCAGCAGCGGCGGACTAGCGGGAGGCCTCCGAACCCATGAGCAGTTCTTC.

This clonotype was seen repeatedly, ten times or more. The chain combines TRBV12-3 or TRBV12-4 with TRBJ1-2; TRBD1 aligns across 8 bases. The CDR3 has 13 amino acids. The V gene end was trimmed by 6 bases and the J gene end by 5 bases; junction bases not matched to a gene: 5. The CDR3 sequence is CASSRTGKYGYTF. The CDR3 nucleotides read TGTGCCAGCAGCCGGACAGGGAAGTATGGCTACACCTTC.

In its sample, this clonotype was seen many times. V gene TRBV20-1 combines with J gene TRBJ2-3; TRBD2 matches 7 bases. This CDR3 is 13 amino acids long. Germline trimming cut 5 bases from V and 5 bases from J; bases unmatched to any gene: 7. The germline V gene has CDR1 DFQATT and CDR2 SNEGSKA (reference sequence). The CDR3 DNA is TGCAGTGCTCAGCGGGAAGGAGTAGATACGCAGTATTTT. Translating gives CSAQREGVDTQYF.

Ten or more counts support this clonotype. The V gene is TRBV5-1, the J gene TRBJ2-1, with D possibly being TRBD1 or TRBD2 (5 bases each). The CDR3 spans 13 residues. V gave up 0 bases and J gave up 5 bases, with 6 bases separating them. Germline-derived CDR1 and CDR2 are SGHRS and YFSETQ. Written as DNA, the CDR3 is TGCGCCAGCAGCTTGGGGGACGACAATGAGCAGTTCTTC. Encoded protein: CASSLGDDNEQFF. Together with reference TRBV5-1 and TRBJ2-1, the CDR3 gives the full variable domain: KAGVTQTPRYLIKTRGQQVTLSCSPISGHRSVSWYQQTPGQGLQFLFEYFSETQRNKGNFPGRFSGRQFSNSRSEMNVSTLELGDSALYLCASSLGDDNEQFFGPGTRLTVL.